Listed here is a single TCR beta chain. Seattle patients were enrolled during active infection and followed longitudinally. This sample is part of a study of blood T cell repertoires in COVID-19. Study-level information: From the United States, Italy and Spain came samples of acute and convalescent COVID-19. The cDNA or gDNA used as material had been derived from T cells, B-cell-depleted T cells, or PBMCs.

Per the original data handling: Quantification of nucleated cells was approximated via reference gene primer amplification. Profiled with immunoSEQ multiplex PCR; TCRdb holds only in-frame clones, not every one. The V and J calls and clone size were taken over from that table, and D and trimming were inferred from the DNA. The data hold approximately 350,000 clones, with approximately 86% observed a single time. CDR1 is WNHNN and CDR2 is SYGVQD in the germline V gene (reference sequence). V shed 3 bases and J 2 bases; nucleotides not matched to a gene: 10. There are 17 residues in the CDR3. Sequences were obtained from peripheral blood. The J gene is TRBJ2-3, the V gene TRBV10-1, with 8 nucleotides matching TRBD2. This clonotype was obtained from a woman in her sixties or seventies with COVID-19, enrolled during active disease. This CDR3 is CASSDFAAGGFTDTQYF. The CDR3 DNA reads as TGCGCCAGCAGTGACTTCGCGGCGGGGGGATTCACAGATACGCAGTATTTT.